Reported below is one T cell receptor beta chain. The target antigen is unknown. The sample is drawn from a study of OX40 agonist ivuxolimab in advanced cancers. Study results and limitations: In general, CD8+ T cells held more expanded clones than CD4+ did, on average. CD4+ and CD8+ T cells in blood underwent clonal expansion by week 6 at 0.1 to 3.0 mg/kg.

Sequenced by immunoSEQ multiplex PCR; TCRdb stores in-frame clones only, minus some. The sample holds 66,000 or so clones, about nine tenths seen once. This TCR derives from an adult with an advanced solid tumor such as melanoma, head and neck, liver or kidney cancer. This sample comprised CD4+ or CD8+ T cells sorted from blood, obtained in a trial of the OX40 agonist ivuxolimab.

CDR3 DNA sequence: TGTGCCAGCAGTGAACACGAATTACAGCCCCAGCATTTT. Translating gives CASSEHELQPQHF. The chain combines TRBV6-5 with TRBJ1-5; D unclear. The CDR3 loop spans 13 amino acids. Germline CDR1 is MNHEY and CDR2 is SVGAGI. Trimming removed 5 bases from V and 7 bases from J, with 12 bases in between.